A selection of T cell receptor beta chains follows, all from one sample in a study of T cell repertoires in cytomegalovirus infection. TCRdb re-analysed the reads in MiXCR, keeping a single row per CDR3 protein. The sample holds roughly 250,000 distinct CDR3 sequences, over 20% seen once. Sequenced material: CD8+ T cells from PBMCs. The source is a human donor in good health (CMV status not recorded). Some clones in this sample may be carry-over from other donors' samples. Both conserved end residues are part of each CDR3. The order of the fields is V gene, D gene, J gene, clone size, CDR3 protein, CDR3 DNA. A D gene is named only where the DNA matches it firmly. Not every row has a clone size; where given, it reads once, few, many or a size class.

>TRBV28|TRBD1|TRBJ1-1|.
CASSLSGTGGAFF
TGTGCCAGCAGTTTATCGGGGACAGGGGGAGCTTTCTTT
>TRBV6-1|TRBD1|TRBJ1-5|many
CASSGTGGWSNQPQHF
TGTGCCAGCAGTGGGACAGGGGGATGGAGCAATCAGCCCCAGCATTTT
>TRBV10-3|.|TRBJ2-7|.
CAISDRGGEQYF
TGTGCCATCAGTGATAGGGGGGGCGAGCAGTACTTC
>TRBV9|.|TRBJ2-7|.
CASSHPTGGAYEQYF
TGTGCCAGCAGCCACCCCACAGGGGGGGCCTACGAGCAGTACTTC
>TRBV4-1|.|TRBJ2-1|.
CASSQGTGDEQFF
TGCGCCAGCAGCCAAGGGACGGGCGATGAGCAGTTCTTC
>TRBV19|.|TRBJ1-5|.
CASRSVSGGTQPQHF
TGTGCCTCCCGATCGGTGTCCGGGGGGACCCAGCCCCAGCATTTT
>TRBV7-2|.|TRBJ1-3|many
CASSLAGPGDTIYF
TGTGCCAGCAGCTTAGCGGGACCAGGCGACACCATATATTTT
>TRBV5-4|TRBD1|TRBJ2-7|many
CASSTGTGGIYEQYF
TGTGCCAGCAGCACCGGGACAGGGGGCATCTACGAGCAGTACTTC
>TRBV29-1|TRBD2|TRBJ2-1|.
CSVLRIAGASDLGNEQFF
TGCAGCGTTCTGAGGATAGCGGGGGCCTCTGACTTAGGCAATGAGCAGTTCTTC
>TRBV27|TRBD1|TRBJ2-1|few
CASSLNRGYNEQFF
TGTGCCAGCAGCCTTAACAGGGGATACAATGAGCAGTTCTTC
>TRBV29-1|.|TRBJ2-2|.
CSVDAGHNTGELFF
TGCAGCGTTGACGCAGGACATAACACCGGGGAGCTGTTTTTT
>TRBV7-9|.|TRBJ1-6|many
CASSLDGSYNSPLHF
TGTGCCAGCAGCTTAGACGGCTCCTATAATTCACCCCTCCACTTT
>TRBV20-1|.|TRBJ2-2|.
CSASSWTGELFF
TGCAGTGCTAGTAGCTGGACCGGGGAGCTGTTTTTT
>TRBV19|.|TRBJ2-1|few
CASAWGSANEQFF
TGTGCCAGCGCATGGGGTAGCGCCAATGAGCAGTTCTTC
>TRBV6-5|.|TRBJ2-7|.
CASSSRSGGYEQYF
TGTGCCAGCAGCAGCCGATCCGGAGGGTACGAGCAGTACTTC
>TRBV7-9|.|TRBJ2-3|many
CASSSSQGATDTQYF
TGTGCCAGCAGCTCTTCACAGGGAGCCACAGATACGCAGTATTTT
>TRBV12-3/TRBV12-4|.|TRBJ2-7|.
CASSPYRDIDEQYF
TGTGCCAGCAGTCCCTATAGAGATATCGACGAGCAGTACTTC
>TRBV4-1|.|TRBJ2-1|.
CASSQVGRNEQFF
TGCGCCAGCAGCCAAGTAGGACGCAATGAGCAGTTCTTC
>TRBV24-1|TRBD2|TRBJ2-3|.
CATSDSPQRGGSTDTQYF
TGTGCCACCAGTGATTCCCCACAGCGGGGGGGAAGCACAGATACGCAGTATTTT
>TRBV20-1|TRBD1|TRBJ1-2|.
CSAFAGQVNYGYTF
TGCAGTGCCTTCGCCGGACAGGTTAACTATGGCTACACCTTC
>TRBV29-1|.|TRBJ2-3|.
CSVRVDTQYF
TGCAGCGTCCGAGTGGATACGCAGTATTTT
>TRBV6-1|.|TRBJ2-3|few
CASSPDRPSSTDTQYF
TGTGCCAGCAGCCCTGACAGGCCCTCTAGCACAGATACGCAGTATTTT
>TRBV20-1|TRBD2|TRBJ2-1|few
CSARLAGDNEQFF
TGCAGTGCGCGACTAGCGGGGGACAATGAGCAGTTCTTC
>TRBV7-6|.|TRBJ2-1|.
CASSAEGNEQFF
TGTGCCAGCAGTGCCGAGGGGAATGAGCAGTTCTTC
>TRBV7-9|TRBD1|TRBJ2-5|few
CASSHSRTGPETQYF
TGTGCCAGCAGCCACAGCCGGACAGGGCCCGAGACCCAGTACTTC
>TRBV29-1|.|TRBJ2-6|.
CSVDGGPSGANVLTF
TGCAGCGTTGATGGGGGACCCTCTGGGGCCAACGTCCTGACTTTC
>TRBV29-1|.|TRBJ1-2|.
CSVETPGLISYGYTF
TGCAGCGTTGAAACCCCCGGACTCATCTCATATGGCTACACCTTC
>TRBV20-1|.|TRBJ1-5|.
CSARVIGGYSNQPQHF
TGCAGTGCTAGAGTAATAGGGGGTTATAGCAATCAGCCCCAGCATTTT
>TRBV7-8|.|TRBJ2-7|many
CASSSTRSYEQYF
TGTGCCAGCAGCTCGACCCGATCCTACGAGCAGTACTTC
>TRBV4-1|.|TRBJ2-3|many
CASSQDQGTDTQYF
TGCGCCAGCAGCCAAGATCAAGGCACAGATACGCAGTATTTT
>TRBV27|.|TRBJ1-2|few
CASSFSQNYGYTF
TGTGCCAGCAGTTTCTCTCAGAACTATGGCTACACCTTC
>TRBV6-5|TRBD2|TRBJ2-3|many
CASSYSGGGDTQYF
TGTGCCAGCAGTTACAGCGGGGGGGGGGATACGCAGTATTTT
>TRBV20-1|TRBD2|TRBJ2-1|few
CSASGAGGSSYNEQFF
TGCAGTGCTAGTGGAGCGGGGGGTAGCTCCTACAATGAGCAGTTCTTC
>TRBV6-5|TRBD1|TRBJ2-1|.
CASSVTGVGNEQFF
TGTGCCAGCAGTGTTACAGGGGTAGGGAATGAGCAGTTCTTC
>TRBV15|.|TRBJ1-5|many
CATSREFGNQPQHF
TGTGCCACCAGCAGAGAATTCGGGAATCAGCCCCAGCATTTT
>TRBV19|TRBD2|TRBJ2-5|few
CASSPGLAGEEETQYF
TGTGCCAGTAGTCCAGGACTAGCGGGGGAAGAAGAGACCCAGTACTTC
>TRBV4-1|.|TRBJ2-5|few
CASSQVDGETQYF
TGCGCCAGCAGCCAAGTCGACGGGGAGACCCAGTACTTC
>TRBV7-6|TRBD1|TRBJ1-1|many
CASSAGQGARTEAFF
TGTGCCAGCAGCGCGGGACAGGGGGCGCGCACTGAAGCTTTCTTT
>TRBV7-9|.|TRBJ2-7|many
CASSLTNYEQYF
TGTGCCAGCAGCTTGACTAACTACGAGCAGTACTTC
>TRBV28|.|TRBJ2-7|few
CASSFYGNSYEQYF
TGTGCCAGCAGTTTCTATGGCAACTCCTACGAGCAGTACTTC
>TRBV4-3|.|TRBJ2-7|.
CASSQASASGAYEQYF
TGCGCCAGCAGCCAAGCGTCGGCCTCGGGGGCGTACGAGCAGTACTTC